The rows below give T cell receptor beta chains drawn from one sample of a study of shared T cell receptors in the human thymus. Here immunoSEQ multiplex PCR was the method, and the copy in TCRdb shows in-frame clones only, minus some. The sample includes about 380,000 clones, 85% to 95% of them seen just once. What was sequenced was thymocytes. Receptors were obtained from a human donor. Both conserved end residues are part of each CDR3.

v_call: TRBV5-8; cdr3_aa: CASSSGLAECTDTQYF
v_call: TRBV4-1; cdr3_aa: CASSQDGSVMNTEAFF
v_call: TRBV11-2; cdr3_aa: CASSLAGLAGAVRTQYF
v_call: TRBV16; cdr3_aa: CASSTGLGGRIRPPYKETQYF
v_call: TRBV5-4; cdr3_aa: CASSLYIGRRYNEQFF
v_call: TRBV28; cdr3_aa: CASSTDRVGSNQPQHF
v_call: TRBV5-6; cdr3_aa: CASSRTGAYEQYF
v_call: TRBV25-1; cdr3_aa: CASSGDRATPAKNIQYF
v_call: TRBV5-6; cdr3_aa: CASSLEGGADPMNTEAFF
v_call: TRBV2; cdr3_aa: CASSREEREKYYEQYF
v_call: TRBV27; cdr3_aa: CASSHFSNRGQTYEQYF
v_call: TRBV28; cdr3_aa: CASAPLGVTEAFF
v_call: TRBV4-3; cdr3_aa: CASSGLAGVSTDTQYF
v_call: TRBV29-1; cdr3_aa: CSVCLGGELFF
v_call: TRBV27; cdr3_aa: CASSLTSGSGGQYF
v_call: TRBV5-1; cdr3_aa: CASSLGASGTYEQYF
v_call: TRBV7-9; cdr3_aa: CASSFELESTDTQYF
v_call: TRBV27; cdr3_aa: CASSWGFNTEAFF
v_call: TRBV11-2; cdr3_aa: CASRPPLRADTQYF
v_call: TRBV5-6; cdr3_aa: CASSDTGNYGYTF
v_call: TRBV1; cdr3_aa: CTSSQDETYRTNTGELFF
v_call: TRBV6-7; cdr3_aa: CASSYRPGQGKEKLFF
v_call: TRBV7-6; cdr3_aa: CASSLATQGPAYEQYF
v_call: TRBV27; cdr3_aa: CASSSRTGTGISYEQYF
v_call: TRBV9; cdr3_aa: CASSVVRADDNEQFF
v_call: TRBV27; cdr3_aa: CASSFISTHQRSAYTDTQYF
v_call: TRBV14; cdr3_aa: CASSPIRSSNTEAFF
v_call: TRBV5-1; cdr3_aa: CASSPQGATNEKLFF
v_call: TRBV7-9; cdr3_aa: CASSFRQGTGGGYGYTF
v_call: TRBV4-2; cdr3_aa: CASSHVVGTEAFF
v_call: TRBV28; cdr3_aa: CASGKVNTEAFF
v_call: TRBV7-6; cdr3_aa: CASSLLSTPGETQYF
v_call: TRBV28; cdr3_aa: CASRRRETRYEQYF
v_call: TRBV27; cdr3_aa: CASSRQGYAPKVSFYGYTF
v_call: TRBV9; cdr3_aa: CASSSGATYEQYF
v_call: TRBV5-4; cdr3_aa: CASSPRGSGRSSYEQYF
v_call: TRBV6-5; cdr3_aa: CASRQGGNQPQHF
v_call: TRBV20-1; cdr3_aa: CSSTSWDRSFF
v_call: TRBV14; cdr3_aa: CASSQGREGVYTEAFF
v_call: TRBV18; cdr3_aa: CASSPQGQSTQYF
v_call: TRBV19; cdr3_aa: CASSPRTSPYPYEQYF
v_call: TRBV18; cdr3_aa: CASSPHDKAFF
v_call: TRBV27; cdr3_aa: CASSLLGTTLLYEQYF
v_call: TRBV5-1; cdr3_aa: CASSLVGDTQYF
v_call: TRBV7-2; cdr3_aa: CASSSLQGWGDTEAFF
v_call: TRBV7-8; cdr3_aa: CASSLGGPCHGNTIYF
v_call: TRBV20-1; cdr3_aa: CSASPEQYF
v_call: TRBV29-1; cdr3_aa: CSVDPTGRIHPQETQYF
v_call: TRBV6-7; cdr3_aa: CASSNDRDRGDSGANVLTF
v_call: TRBV7-8; cdr3_aa: CASSSRGRGSYNEQFF